Listed below are T cell receptor beta chains from one sample, sequenced in a study of cytomegalovirus exposure and HLA in healthy donors. TCRdb keeps only in-frame clones here, not all; method: immunoSEQ multiplex PCR. Found here are 60,000 to 65,000 clones; the top ten clones hold roughly 4.8%. The sequenced sample consisted of PBMCs. These receptors came from a man aged 25-45 years in good health and CMV-seropositive. Both conserved end residues are trimmed from each CDR3. D genes are given only for firm matches.

V gene	J gene	D gene	CDR3 protein
TRBV2	TRBJ1-1	TRBD1	ASTGQSNTEAF
TRBV7-6	TRBJ1-1	NA	ASSILGQRIGF
TRBV4-2	TRBJ1-1	NA	ASSQDLLNTEAF
TRBV18	TRBJ2-1	TRBD1	ASSPRTGSSYNEQF
TRBV19	TRBJ2-1	NA	ASSSLGIGYNEQF
TRBV6-5	TRBJ2-7	TRBD2	ASTSGGLGAYEQY
TRBV29-1	TRBJ2-1	NA	SVRRGGPADEQF
TRBV18	TRBJ2-7	NA	ASSPQEGLAYEQY
TRBV29-1	TRBJ1-2	TRBD1	SVATGGSSGYT
TRBV18	TRBJ1-1	TRBD1	ASSPTGTGSEAF
TRBV9	TRBJ1-4	NA	ASSVEPNEKLF
TRBV6-5	TRBJ1-5	TRBD1	ASSRGQGNQPQH
TRBV7-2	TRBJ2-3	NA	ASSLETRLFTDTQY